This T cell receptor beta chain derives from a study of CD8+CD57+ T cells in acquired aplastic anemia. Per the germline V gene, CDR1 is SNHLY and CDR2 is FYNNEI. Trimming left V 0 bases short and J 8 bases short, with 13 bases between. The CDR3 loop spans 14 amino acids. The use of genomic DNA as template underpinned the TCR beta VDJ and CDR3 profiling. TCRdb processed the reads anew with MiXCR; each CDR3 protein has one entry. Of approximately 200,000 distinct CDR3 sequences detected, less than 65% appear once; the ten largest clones hold around 42%. This TCR derives from a human donor with severe aplastic anemia or a healthy control (not recorded which). The chain links TRBV2 to TRBJ1-2, with a tentative D call TRBD1 (5 bases). The sample was sorted CD4+, CD8+, or CD8+CD57+ T cells (not recorded which) from PBMCs. The chain's CDR3 is CASSEAAGTNGYTF. The CDR3 DNA is TGTGCCAGCAGTGAAGCCGCAGGGACCAACGGCTACACCTTC.